Following are 8 T cell receptor beta chains from one sample sequenced in a study of shared clonotypes between healthy human individuals. Sequencing was performed with immunoSEQ multiplex PCR; in TCRdb, only in-frame clones are kept and a portion is missing. The sample carries a few million clones, over 85% recorded once. The specimen sequenced was naive CD4+ T cells sorted from blood. Subset denoted: CD45RA+ positively selected. The receptors here all came from a man aged 18 to 30 in good health.

V usage is TRBV5-4 and J usage is TRBJ2-2; D could derive from TRBD1 or TRBD2 (5 bases each). The V end lost 4 bases, the J end lost 2 bases, and 12 bases lay between the germline ends. The CDR3 extends over 15 amino acids. CDR1 is SGHNT, CDR2 YYREEE, per germline (reference sequence). As DNA, the CDR3 is TGTGCCAGCAGCACTCTTGGGGGAAACACCGGGGAGCTGTTTTTT. Its translation: CASSTLGGNTGELFF.

The chain employs TRBV5-6 and TRBJ1-1, with 7 nucleotides matching TRBD1. The CDR3 runs 17 residues. Germline CDR1 SGHDT, CDR2 YYEEEE. V lost 5 bases to trimming and J lost 0 bases; unmatched junction nucleotides: 13. For the CDR3, the DNA is TGTGCCAGCAGTATCCCCCGAGGGGGCAACATGAACACTGAAGCTTTCTTT. This translates into CASSIPRGGNMNTEAFF.

The gene calls are TRBV19 and TRBJ1-5; D possibly corresponds to TRBD1 (6 bases). V lost 6 bases and J 5 bases, leaving 17 bases between the germline ends. CDR1 is LNHDA, CDR2 SQIVND, per germline (reference sequence). The CDR3 runs 15 residues. CDR3: CASREEGTPYQPQHF. The DNA for the CDR3 is TGTGCCAGTAGAGAAGAAGGGACACCCTATCAGCCCCAGCATTTT.

The V gene is TRBV5-1, the J gene TRBJ1-2, with D tentatively TRBD1 (5 bases). The CDR3 loop spans 13 amino acids. Germline CDR1 and CDR2: SGHRS and YFSETQ. The V end lost 4 bases, the J end lost 6 bases, and 13 bases lay between the germline ends. The CDR3, as DNA: TGCGCCAGCAGCCTACCTCGGGGCGATGGCTACACCTTC. Translated, it gives CASSLPRGDGYTF.

The chain recombines TRBV2 with TRBJ2-7; no reliable D call. Germline CDR1 reads SNHLY; CDR2 reads FYNNEI. This CDR3 spans 12 amino acids. Trimming cost V 4 bases and J 5 bases, with 9 bases left between them. The CDR3 DNA is TGTGCCAGCAGTGCGCAGCTCCACGAGCAGTACTTC. This gives the protein CASSAQLHEQYF. Full variable domain (missing parts from reference TRBV2 and TRBJ2-7): EPEVTQTPSHQVTQMGQEVILRCVPISNHLYFYWYRQILGQKVEFLVSFYNNEISEKSEIFDDQFSVERPDGSNFTLKIRSTKLEDSAMYFCASSAQLHEQYFGPGTRLTVT.

The chain carries TRBV19 and TRBJ1-1; D is uncertain. Germline CDR1 is LNHDA and CDR2 is SQIVND (reference sequence). CDR3 length: 14 amino acids. V lost 6 bases, J lost 0 bases, and 11 bases lay in between. The CDR3 coding sequence is TGTGCCAGTAGCTCAAGTGCCGTGAACACTGAAGCTTTCTTT. Protein sequence: CASSSSAVNTEAFF.

This clone has only one observation. The chain joins TRBV7-9 to TRBJ2-5; 10 bases are shared with TRBD2. Germline V gives CDR1 SEHNR, CDR2 FQNEAQ (reference sequence). J lost 3 bases, V lost 7 bases, and 8 bases had no gene match. The CDR3 length is 15 residues. CDR3: CASTASGSWKETQYF. In DNA, the CDR3 is TGTGCCAGCACCGCTAGCGGGAGTTGGAAAGAGACCCAGTACTTC.

This sequence joins TRBV10-1 and TRBJ1-5, with TRBD1 as a possible D gene (5 bases). CDR1 and CDR2 (germline): WNHNN, SYGVQD (reference sequence). V lost 9 bases to trimming and J lost 0 bases, with 18 bases between them. The CDR3 has 16 amino acids. CDR3 protein: CASQNRFALSNQPQHF. For the CDR3, the DNA is TGCGCCAGTCAAAACAGGTTCGCACTTAGCAATCAGCCCCAGCATTTT.